The text below deals with one T cell receptor (beta chain). Original data processing: Reference gene primer amplification gave estimated nucleated cell counts. Only in-frame clones appear in the TCRdb table, and some are missing; sequencing was by immunoSEQ multiplex PCR. V and J calls and clone size are copied from that table; D and trimming were computed from the DNA. The sample shows about 130,000 clones, approximately 85% of them seen only once. The sample belongs to a study of blood T cell repertoires in COVID-19. Study summary: Italy, Spain and the United States were the sources of the convalescent and acute COVID-19 samples.

Sequenced sample: peripheral blood. This sequence was found in a woman aged 80 or older with acute or convalescent COVID-19.

The CDR3, as DNA: TGTGCCAGCAGCCAAGGGACAGGCCTCCGGCCCCAGCATTTT. Amino acids: CASSQGTGLRPQHF. This rearrangement joins TRBV7-2 to TRBJ1-5, with TRBD1 matching over 8 bases. The CDR3 consists of 14 residues. Germline values: CDR1 SGHTA, CDR2 FQGNSA. V lost 5 bases, J lost 9 bases, and 9 bases stayed unmatched.